This T cell receptor (beta chain) emerged from a study of blood T cell repertoires in COVID-19. Sequencing was performed with immunoSEQ multiplex PCR; in TCRdb, only in-frame clones are kept and a portion is missing. The repertoire includes some 330,000 clones, under 85% of them detected once, and about 4.8% sits in the top ten. This clone is a singleton in its sample. CDR1 GTSNPN and CDR2 SVGIG come from the germline V gene (reference sequence). V was clipped by 0 bases and J by 2 bases, with 11 bases between them. The CDR3 covers 15 residues. Material for sequencing was PBMCs or T cells enriched from blood (not recorded which). The TCR comes from a woman aged 50 to 60 who had recovered from COVID-19. The genes are TRBV30 and TRBJ1-5; perhaps TRBD1 as D (5 bases). The CDR3 loop reads CAWSVQGVGNQPQHF. CDR3 coding DNA: TGTGCCTGGAGTGTCCAGGGTGTCGGCAATCAGCCCCAGCATTTT.